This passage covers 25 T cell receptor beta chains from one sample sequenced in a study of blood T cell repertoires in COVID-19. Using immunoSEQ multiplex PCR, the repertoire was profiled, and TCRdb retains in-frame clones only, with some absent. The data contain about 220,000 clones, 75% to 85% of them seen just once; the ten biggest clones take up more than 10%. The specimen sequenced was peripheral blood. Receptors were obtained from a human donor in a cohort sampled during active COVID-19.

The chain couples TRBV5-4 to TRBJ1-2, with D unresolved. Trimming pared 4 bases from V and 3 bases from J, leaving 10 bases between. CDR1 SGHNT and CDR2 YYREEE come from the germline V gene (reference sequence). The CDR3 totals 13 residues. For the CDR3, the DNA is TGTGCCAGCAGCCCCGGGAGCCACTATGGCTACACCTTC. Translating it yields CASSPGSHYGYTF.

In nucleotides, the CDR3 is TGCGCCAGCAGCCAAGATAGGGAAACTAGCATCTACGAGCAGTACTTC. Protein sequence: CASSQDRETSIYEQYF. V gene TRBV4-3 combines with J gene TRBJ2-7; a possible D gene is TRBD2 (6 bases). The CDR3 loop spans 16 amino acids. Germline values: CDR1 LGHNA, CDR2 YSLEER. V was trimmed by 0 bases and J by 3 bases, leaving 15 bases between them.

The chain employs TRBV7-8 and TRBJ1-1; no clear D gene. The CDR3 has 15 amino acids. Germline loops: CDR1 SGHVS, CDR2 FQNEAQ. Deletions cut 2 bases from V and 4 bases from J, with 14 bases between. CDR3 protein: CASSLREGLITEAFF. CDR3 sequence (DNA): TGTGCCAGCAGCTTAAGGGAGGGTCTGATCACTGAAGCTTTCTTT.

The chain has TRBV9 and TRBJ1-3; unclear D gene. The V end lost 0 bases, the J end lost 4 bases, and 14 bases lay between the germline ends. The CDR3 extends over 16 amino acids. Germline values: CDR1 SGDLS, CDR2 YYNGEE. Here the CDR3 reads CASSVATTQRGNTIYF. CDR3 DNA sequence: TGTGCCAGCAGCGTAGCAACCACACAACGAGGAAACACCATATATTTT.

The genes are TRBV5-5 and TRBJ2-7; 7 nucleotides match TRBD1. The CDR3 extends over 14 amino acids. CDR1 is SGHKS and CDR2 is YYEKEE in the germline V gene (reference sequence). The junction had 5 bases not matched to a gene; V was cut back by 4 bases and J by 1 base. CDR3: CASSPGQVSYEQYF. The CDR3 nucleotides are TGTGCCAGCAGCCCCGGACAGGTATCCTACGAGCAGTACTTC.

The CDR3 loop is CASSHLSGRLSDTQYF. DNA of the CDR3: TGCGCCAGCAGCCACCTTAGCGGGAGGTTATCAGATACGCAGTATTTT. This chain uses TRBV5-1 with TRBJ2-3; 10 nucleotides align to TRBD2. The V gene end was trimmed by 4 bases and the J gene end by 4 bases; junction bases not matched to a gene: 9. Germline lookup yields CDR1 SGHRS and CDR2 YFSETQ. The CDR3 is 16 amino acids.

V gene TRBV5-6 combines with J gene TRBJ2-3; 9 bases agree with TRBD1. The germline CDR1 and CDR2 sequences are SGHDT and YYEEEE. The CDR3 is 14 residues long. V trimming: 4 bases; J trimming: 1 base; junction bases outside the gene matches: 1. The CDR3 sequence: CASSRTGGTDTQYF. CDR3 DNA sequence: TGTGCCAGCAGCCGGACAGGGGGCACAGATACGCAGTATTTT.

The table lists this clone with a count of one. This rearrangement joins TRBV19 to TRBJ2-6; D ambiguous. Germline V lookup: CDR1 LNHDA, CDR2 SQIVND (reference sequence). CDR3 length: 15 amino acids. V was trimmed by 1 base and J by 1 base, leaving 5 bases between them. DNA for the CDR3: TGTGCCAGTAGTATAGGGAGATCTGGGGCCAACGTCCTGACTTTC. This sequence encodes CASSIGRSGANVLTF.

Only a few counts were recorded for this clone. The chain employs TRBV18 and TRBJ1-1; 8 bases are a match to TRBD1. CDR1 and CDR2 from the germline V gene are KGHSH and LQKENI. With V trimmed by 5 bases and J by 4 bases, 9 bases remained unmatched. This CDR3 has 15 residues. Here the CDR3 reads CASSSQGASGTEAFF. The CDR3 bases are TGTGCCAGCTCATCGCAGGGGGCGTCGGGCACTGAAGCTTTCTTT.

In nucleotides, the CDR3 is TGCGCCAGCAGCACCGACAGTAGGGCCAACGTCCTGACTTTC. Translating it yields CASSTDSRANVLTF. V gene TRBV5-1 combines with J gene TRBJ2-6; D might be TRBD1 (5 bases). The germline V gene has CDR1 SGHRS and CDR2 YFSETQ. The CDR3 consists of 14 residues. With 4 bases removed from V and 5 bases from J, the gap between germline ends came to 10 bases.

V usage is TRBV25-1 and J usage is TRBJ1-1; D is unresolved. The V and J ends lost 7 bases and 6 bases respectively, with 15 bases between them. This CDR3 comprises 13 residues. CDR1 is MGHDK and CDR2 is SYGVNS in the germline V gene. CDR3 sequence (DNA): TGTGCCAGCATAAGGGCGGAGGGTTCTGAAGCTTTCTTT. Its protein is CASIRAEGSEAFF.

The CDR3 here is CASSFQGTSGSNEQFF. The DNA for the CDR3 is TGTGCCAGCAGTTTCCAAGGGACTAGCGGGAGTAATGAGCAGTTCTTC. The chain uses TRBV27 and TRBJ2-1, with 14 bases fitting TRBD2. The CDR3 loop spans 16 amino acids. Looked up from germline, CDR1 is MNHEY and CDR2 is SMNVEV (reference sequence). V trimming: 3 bases; J trimming: 7 bases; junction bases outside the gene matches: 5.

The CDR3 DNA sequence: TGTGCCAGCAGCTCGCCTAGCGGGAGTAATGAGCAGTTCTTC. Protein product: CASSSPSGSNEQFF. V usage is TRBV7-9 and J usage is TRBJ2-1, with 10 bases identical to TRBD2. The CDR3 totals 14 residues. The J segment lost 7 bases and the V segment lost 4 bases, leaving 4 bases of the junction unmatched. Germline V lookup: CDR1 SEHNR, CDR2 FQNEAQ (reference sequence). The whole variable domain, remainder taken from reference TRBV7-9 and TRBJ2-1, is DTGVSQNPRHKITKRGQNVTFRCDPISEHNRLYWYRQTLGQGPEFLTYFQNEAQLEKSRLLSDRFSAERPKGSFSTLEIQRTEQGDSAMYLCASSSPSGSNEQFFGPGTRLTVL.

DNA for the CDR3: TGTGCCAGCAGCTTCTCAGAGAACACTGAAGCTTTCTTT. It translates to CASSFSENTEAFF. The gene calls are TRBV5-4 and TRBJ1-1, with D hard to call. The CDR3 runs to 13 residues. The germline gives CDR1 SGHNT, CDR2 YYREEE (reference sequence). The ends were cut back, 2 bases at V and 1 base at J, with 6 bases in the middle.

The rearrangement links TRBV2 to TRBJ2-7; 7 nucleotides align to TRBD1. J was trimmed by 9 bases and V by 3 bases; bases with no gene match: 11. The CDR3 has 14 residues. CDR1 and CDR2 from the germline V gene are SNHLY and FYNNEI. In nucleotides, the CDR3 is TGTGCCAGCAGTGAGGAGTTATACAGGGGAACGCAGTACTTC. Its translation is CASSEELYRGTQYF.

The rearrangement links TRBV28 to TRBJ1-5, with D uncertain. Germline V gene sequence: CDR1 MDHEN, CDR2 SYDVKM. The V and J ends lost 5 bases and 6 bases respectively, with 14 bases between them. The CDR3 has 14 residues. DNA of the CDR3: TGTGCCAGCAGTCCTCCCGCCCGCGGTCAGCCCCAGCATTTT. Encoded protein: CASSPPARGQPQHF.

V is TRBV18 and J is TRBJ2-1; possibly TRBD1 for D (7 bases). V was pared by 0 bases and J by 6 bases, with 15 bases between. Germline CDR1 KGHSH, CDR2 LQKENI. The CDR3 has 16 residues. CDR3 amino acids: CASSPPNQGGSNEQFF. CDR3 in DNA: TGTGCCAGCTCACCACCGAACCAGGGGGGAAGCAATGAGCAGTTCTTC. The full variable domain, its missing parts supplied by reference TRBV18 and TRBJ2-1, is NAGVMQNPRHLVRRRGQEARLRCSPMKGHSHVYWYRQLPEEGLKFMVYLQKENIIDESGMPKERFSAEFPKEGPSILRIQQVVRGDSAAYFCASSPPNQGGSNEQFFGPGTRLTVL.

CDR3: CASSGQVSYNEQFF. The CDR3 DNA reads TGCGCCAGCAGTGGACAGGTCTCCTACAATGAGCAGTTCTTC. This chain uses TRBV10-2 with TRBJ2-1, with a possible D match to TRBD1 (6 bases). V shed 4 bases and J shed 0 bases, with 7 bases lying between them. Germline V lookup: CDR1 WSHSY, CDR2 SAAADI. CDR3 length equals 14 residues.

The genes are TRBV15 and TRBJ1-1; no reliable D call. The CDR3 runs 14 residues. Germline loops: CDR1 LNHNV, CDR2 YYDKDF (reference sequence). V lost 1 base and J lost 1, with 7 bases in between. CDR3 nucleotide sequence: TGTGCCACCAGCAGAGTGGCCAAGAACACTGAAGCTTTCTTT. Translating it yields CATSRVAKNTEAFF.

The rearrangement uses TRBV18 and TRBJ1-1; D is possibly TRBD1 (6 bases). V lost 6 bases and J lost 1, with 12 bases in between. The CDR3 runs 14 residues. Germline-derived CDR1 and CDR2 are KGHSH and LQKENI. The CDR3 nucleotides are TGTGCCAGCTCTCGAGGACAGTCGAACACTGAAGCTTTCTTT. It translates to CASSRGQSNTEAFF.

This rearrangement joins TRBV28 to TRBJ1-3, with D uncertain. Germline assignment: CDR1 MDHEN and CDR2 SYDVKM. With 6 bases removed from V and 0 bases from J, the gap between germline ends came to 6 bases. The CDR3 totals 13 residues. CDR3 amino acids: CASRMSSGNTIYF. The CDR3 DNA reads TGTGCCAGCAGAATGAGCTCTGGAAACACCATATATTTT.

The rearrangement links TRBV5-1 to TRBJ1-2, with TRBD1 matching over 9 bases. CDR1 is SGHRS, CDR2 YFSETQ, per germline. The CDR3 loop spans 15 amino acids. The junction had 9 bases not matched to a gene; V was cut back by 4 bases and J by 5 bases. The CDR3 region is CASSLKPGQGYGYTF. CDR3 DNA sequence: TGCGCCAGCAGCCTTAAGCCGGGACAGGGTTATGGCTACACCTTC.

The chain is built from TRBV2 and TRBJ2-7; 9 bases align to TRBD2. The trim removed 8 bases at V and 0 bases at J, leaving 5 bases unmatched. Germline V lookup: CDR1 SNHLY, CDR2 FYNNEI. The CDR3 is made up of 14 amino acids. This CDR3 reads CASLAGVTSYEQYF. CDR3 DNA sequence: TGTGCCAGCTTAGCGGGGGTTACCTCCTACGAGCAGTACTTC.

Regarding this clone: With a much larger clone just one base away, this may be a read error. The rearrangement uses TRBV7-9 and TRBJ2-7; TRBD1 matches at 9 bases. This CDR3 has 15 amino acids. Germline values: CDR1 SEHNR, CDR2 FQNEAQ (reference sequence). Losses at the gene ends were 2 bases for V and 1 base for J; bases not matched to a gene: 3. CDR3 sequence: CASSLSGTGSYEQYF. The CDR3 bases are TGTGCCAGCAGCTTATCCGGGACAGGGTCCTACGAGCAGTACTTC.

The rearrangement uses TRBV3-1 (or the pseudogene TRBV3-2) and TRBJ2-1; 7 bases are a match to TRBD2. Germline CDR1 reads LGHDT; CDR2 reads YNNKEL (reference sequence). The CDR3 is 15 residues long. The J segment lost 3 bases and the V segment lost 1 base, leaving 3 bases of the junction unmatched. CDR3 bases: TGTGCCAGCAGCCAAGGGCGGGGGTACTACAATGAGCAGTTCTTC. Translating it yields CASSQGRGYYNEQFF.